Following are 32 T cell receptor beta chains from one sample sequenced in a study of cytomegalovirus exposure and HLA in healthy donors. PCR involved 60 Vbeta and 13 Jbeta primers. Sequencing was performed with immunoSEQ multiplex PCR; in TCRdb, only in-frame clones are kept and a portion is missing. The sample has approximately 160,000 clones; less than 65% are singletons. Sequencing was done on a sample of PBMCs. The receptors were sampled from a woman aged 30 to 39 in good health and CMV-seropositive.

This clone was counted once. The V gene is TRBV7-6, the J gene TRBJ1-2; possibly TRBD1 for D (6 bases). From germline, CDR1 is SGHVS and CDR2 FNYEAQ. Trimming left V 4 bases short and J 6 bases short, with 15 bases between. This CDR3 has 14 amino acids. Here the CDR3 DNA reads TGTGCCAGCAGCTACACCACAGGGTCGGATGGCTACACCTTC. The encoded protein is CASSYTTGSDGYTF.

The chain employs TRBV7-6 and TRBJ1-2; D may be TRBD1 (5 bases). Trimming removed 4 bases from V and 8 bases from J, with 17 bases in between. The CDR3 totals 14 residues. CDR1 and CDR2 from the germline V gene are SGHVS and FNYEAQ. The CDR3 bases are TGTGCCAGCAGCTCAACAGGCGGTCTGGGCGGCTACACCTTC. Its translation is CASSSTGGLGGYTF.

The J gene is TRBJ2-2, the V gene TRBV5-1, with D tentatively TRBD2 (5 bases). Trimming pared 6 bases from V and 5 bases from J, leaving 17 bases between. CDR3 length equals 15 residues. Germline V lookup: CDR1 SGHRS, CDR2 YFSETQ. CDR3 nucleotide sequence: TGCGCCAGCAAAGGGCGATCTGGGAGTACCGGGGAGCTGTTTTTT. Encoded protein: CASKGRSGSTGELFF.

The chain has TRBV10-3 and TRBJ1-1; D is unresolved. V was cut by 10 bases and J by 0 bases, with 18 bases left in between. The CDR3 has 15 amino acids. Looked up from germline, CDR1 is ENHRY and CDR2 is SYGVKD. The chain's CDR3 is CATLNRELLNTEAFF. The CDR3 DNA is TGTGCCACCCTTAATCGAGAGCTATTGAACACTGAAGCTTTCTTT.

The chain links TRBV27 to TRBJ2-7; D remains unclear. V lost 5 bases and J 3 bases, leaving 14 bases between the germline ends. Germline-derived CDR1 and CDR2 are MNHEY and SMNVEV (reference sequence). This CDR3 region has 14 residues. CDR3 coding DNA: TGTGCCAGCAGTCCCCTTTTCGTCAGCTACGAGCAGTACTTC. It is translated as CASSPLFVSYEQYF.

The J gene is TRBJ1-4, the V gene TRBV4-1; D may be TRBD1 (6 bases). Trimming cost V 6 bases and J 12 bases, with 14 bases left between them. Germline V gives CDR1 MGHRA, CDR2 YSYEKL. This CDR3 comprises 12 residues. The CDR3: CASSQQGLQLFF. The DNA of the CDR3 is TGCGCCAGCAGTCAGCAGGGGCTTCAACTGTTTTTT.

The chain has TRBV6-1 and TRBJ2-7, with D unresolved. The germline V gene encodes CDR1 MNHNS and CDR2 SASEGT. The CDR3 covers 14 residues. Trimming took off 6 bases at V and 0 bases at J, with 12 bases between the two ends. The CDR3 nucleotides are TGTGCCAGCAGGACCCTCGACTCCTCCTACGAGCAGTACTTC. Protein sequence: CASRTLDSSYEQYF.

The chain uses TRBV18 and TRBJ2-1, with unresolved D. The CDR3 sequence is 13 residues long. Trimming pared 0 bases from V and 6 bases from J, leaving 6 bases between. Per germline, CDR1 KGHSH and CDR2 LQKENI. The CDR3 DNA is TGTGCCAGCTCACCACCGTCTAGCAATGAGCAGTTCTTC. It encodes CASSPPSSNEQFF.

The chain links TRBV6-5 to TRBJ1-2; D is uncertain. The V gene's germline CDR1 is MNHEY and CDR2 SVGAGI. The CDR3 totals 13 residues. Between the trimmed V and J ends, which lost 6 bases and 2 bases, there was a span of 10 bases. CDR3 region: CASRPGVNYGYTF. The CDR3 coding sequence is TGTGCCAGCAGACCCGGGGTGAACTATGGCTACACCTTC.

The chain recombines TRBV7-9 with TRBJ2-7; 9 nucleotides line up with TRBD1. Germline V gene data show CDR1 as SEHNR and CDR2 as FQNEAQ (reference sequence). The CDR3 spans 15 residues. J lost 5 bases, V lost 1 base, and 6 bases had no gene match. The CDR3 DNA is TGTGCCAGCAGCTTAGGGGGACAGGGATATGACGAGCAGTACTTC. Protein product: CASSLGGQGYDEQYF.

This clone was seen a handful of times. The V call is TRBV5-6, the J call TRBJ1-1; TRBD1 is a possible D gene (6 bases). The V end was cut by 1 base, the J end by 5 bases, with 18 bases between. Per germline, CDR1 SGHDT and CDR2 YYEEEE. This CDR3 is 16 amino acids long. Here the CDR3 DNA reads TGTGCCAGCAGCTTGTGGGGAGGGGGGAAGGGGACTGAAGCTTTCTTT. It is translated as CASSLWGGGKGTEAFF.

V usage is TRBV4-2 and J usage is TRBJ2-3; 7 bases fit TRBD2. The V gene's germline CDR1 is LGHNA and CDR2 YNFKEQ. The CDR3 is made up of 14 amino acids. After removal of 4 bases from V and 7 bases from J, the junction contained 8 bases not matched to a gene. DNA of the CDR3: TGTGCCAGCAGCCTCCCGGGCGGGAGCTATACGCAGTATTTT. This encodes CASSLPGGSYTQYF.

This rearrangement joins TRBV19 to TRBJ1-5, with 7 positions matching TRBD1. Germline CDR1 LNHDA, CDR2 SQIVND (reference sequence). The CDR3 covers 15 residues. With 4 bases clipped from V and 5 bases from J, the junction kept 8 bases outside the gene matches. In nucleotides, the CDR3 is TGTGCCAGTAGTAGCGGGGACAGTTGGTATCAGCCCCAGCATTTT. It specifies CASSSGDSWYQPQHF.

This clone was found a few times. The rearrangement links TRBV4-1 to TRBJ1-1, with D perhaps TRBD1 (5 bases). The CDR3 contains 13 residues. V lost 5 bases, J lost 5 bases, and 12 bases lay in between. Germline V lookup: CDR1 MGHRA, CDR2 YSYEKL. The CDR3 loop is CASSETRGTEAFF. In nucleotides, the CDR3 is TGCGCCAGCAGCGAAACCCGGGGGACTGAAGCTTTCTTT.

The rearrangement links TRBV20-1 to TRBJ1-5, with D perhaps TRBD1 (5 bases). The CDR3 has 11 amino acids. Deletions cut 3 bases from V and 7 bases from J, with 7 bases between. From germline, CDR1 is DFQATT and CDR2 SNEGSKA (reference sequence). The CDR3 sequence is CSARGGQPQHF. CDR3 coding DNA: TGCAGTGCTAGGGGGGGACAGCCCCAGCATTTT.

Of note for this clone: Different DNA sequences within this sample yield the same CDR3. The gene calls are TRBV5-1 and TRBJ2-7, with 14 bases aligning to TRBD2. V gave up 0 bases and J gave up 2 bases; unmatched junction bases: 1. This CDR3 contains 16 residues. Per germline, CDR1 SGHRS and CDR2 YFSETQ. The CDR3 coding sequence is TGCGCCAGCAGCTTGGGACTAGCGGGAGGGCCCTACGAGCAGTACTTC. It encodes CASSLGLAGGPYEQYF. The full variable domain, rest sourced from reference TRBV5-1 and TRBJ2-7, is KAGVTQTPRYLIKTRGQQVTLSCSPISGHRSVSWYQQTPGQGLQFLFEYFSETQRNKGNFPGRFSGRQFSNSRSEMNVSTLELGDSALYLCASSLGLAGGPYEQYFGPGTRLTVT.

This clone was seen a handful of times. This sequence joins TRBV19 and TRBJ1-5; the match to TRBD1 covers 8 bases. The CDR3 consists of 14 residues. V trimming: 6 bases; J trimming: 4 bases; junction bases outside the gene matches: 5. Germline V gene lookup returns CDR1 LNHDA and CDR2 SQIVND (reference sequence). CDR3 residues: CASRWTGKNQPQHF. Here the CDR3 DNA reads TGTGCCAGTAGATGGACAGGGAAGAATCAGCCCCAGCATTTT. The whole variable domain, filled in from reference TRBV19 and TRBJ1-5, reads DGGITQSPKYLFRKEGQNVTLSCEQNLNHDAMYWYRQDPGQGLRLIYYSQIVNDFQKGDIAEGYSVSREKKESFPLTVTSAQKNPTAFYLCASRWTGKNQPQHFGDGTRLSIL.

V gene TRBV5-1 combines with J gene TRBJ1-1; D not resolved. Germline V CDR1 and CDR2: SGHRS, YFSETQ. The CDR3 is 17 amino acids. Between the trimmed V and J ends, which lost 1 base and 4 bases, there was a span of 20 bases. DNA for the CDR3: TGCGCCAGCAGCTTGAGGGCCGGGAGTAGAATAGGCACTGAAGCTTTCTTT. Encoded protein: CASSLRAGSRIGTEAFF. Looking up the rest from reference TRBV5-1 and TRBJ1-1 gives the full variable domain: KAGVTQTPRYLIKTRGQQVTLSCSPISGHRSVSWYQQTPGQGLQFLFEYFSETQRNKGNFPGRFSGRQFSNSRSEMNVSTLELGDSALYLCASSLRAGSRIGTEAFFGQGTRLTVV.

This chain uses TRBV28 with TRBJ2-7; D unclear. Germline CDR1 reads MDHEN; CDR2 reads SYDVKM. V lost 3 bases to trimming and J lost 4 bases, with 7 bases between them. The CDR3 covers 12 residues. In nucleotides, the CDR3 is TGTGCCAGCAGTTTGGTCAGATACGAGCAGTACTTC. This encodes CASSLVRYEQYF.

The CDR3 region is CASSQDQVRTGRNSPLHF. The DNA for the CDR3 is TGCGCCAGCAGCCAAGATCAGGTCAGGACAGGGAGAAATTCACCCCTCCACTTT. The V and J genes are TRBV4-1 and TRBJ1-6; 8 nucleotides match TRBD1. Germline V gene lookup returns CDR1 MGHRA and CDR2 YSYEKL. The V segment lost 0 bases and the J segment 7 bases; nucleotides outside the gene matches: 11. The CDR3 has 18 amino acids.

The V call is TRBV7-6, the J call TRBJ2-7, with 7 nucleotides matching TRBD1. CDR1 is SGHVS, CDR2 FNYEAQ, per germline. V trimming: 5 bases; J trimming: 1 base; junction bases outside the gene matches: 5. The CDR3 runs 14 residues. DNA of the CDR3: TGTGCCAGCAGCCGAGGACAGGAATCCTACGAGCAGTACTTC. Its protein product is CASSRGQESYEQYF. The entire variable domain, with the rest obtained from reference TRBV7-6 and TRBJ2-7, is as follows: GAGVSQSPRYKVTKRGQDVALRCDPISGHVSLYWYRQALGQGPEFLTYFNYEAQQDKSGLPNDRFSAERPEGSISTLTIQRTEQRDSAMYRCASSRGQESYEQYFGPGTRLTVT.

CDR3 sequence: CASSLGQGTFGEQYF. The CDR3, as DNA: TGTGCCAGCAGCTTAGGACAGGGGACGTTCGGTGAGCAGTACTTC. V usage is TRBV5-8 and J usage is TRBJ2-7; 9 bases fit TRBD1. The CDR3 extends over 15 amino acids. The germline CDR1 and CDR2 sequences are SGHTS and YDEGEE. V lost 2 bases, J lost 7 bases, and 10 bases stayed unmatched. The entire variable domain, with the rest obtained from reference TRBV5-8 and TRBJ2-7, is as follows: EAGVTQSPTHLIKTRGQQATLRCSPISGHTSVYWYQQALGLGLQFLLWYDEGEERNRGNFPPRFSGRQFPNYSSELNVNALELEDSALYLCASSLGQGTFGEQYFGPGTRLTVT.

The rearrangement links TRBV5-1 to TRBJ1-1; tentatively, D is TRBD1 (5 bases). The ends were cut back, 3 bases at V and 1 base at J, with 16 bases in the middle. Per the germline V gene, CDR1 is SGHRS and CDR2 is YFSETQ. This CDR3 has 16 residues. The CDR3: CASSSPKYQGNTEAFF. In nucleotides, the CDR3 is TGCGCCAGCAGCTCGCCTAAGTACCAGGGGAACACTGAAGCTTTCTTT. Variable domain in full (rest from reference TRBV5-1 and TRBJ1-1): KAGVTQTPRYLIKTRGQQVTLSCSPISGHRSVSWYQQTPGQGLQFLFEYFSETQRNKGNFPGRFSGRQFSNSRSEMNVSTLELGDSALYLCASSSPKYQGNTEAFFGQGTRLTVV.

V usage is TRBV15 and J usage is TRBJ1-4; 8 nucleotides line up with TRBD1. CDR1 LNHNV and CDR2 YYDKDF come from the germline V gene (reference sequence). This CDR3 contains 16 residues. Trimming cost V 3 bases and J 5 bases; bases outside gene matches: 8. CDR3 in DNA: TGTGCCACCAGCAGGTGGGGCAGGGGGCAAAATGAAAAACTGTTTTTT. Translating gives CATSRWGRGQNEKLFF. Filled out from reference TRBV15 and TRBJ1-4, the complete variable domain reads DAMVIQNPRYQVTQFGKPVTLSCSQTLNHNVMYWYQQKSSQAPKLLFHYYDKDFNNEADTPDNFQSRRPNTSFCFLDIRSPGLGDTAMYLCATSRWGRGQNEKLFFGSGTQLSVL.

The genes are TRBV2 and TRBJ1-6, with TRBD1 matching 8 bases. Germline lookup yields CDR1 SNHLY and CDR2 FYNNEI. Germline trimming cut 8 bases from V and 9 bases from J; bases unmatched to any gene: 15. This CDR3 is built from 16 residues. The CDR3 region is CASGKEGQGTGSPLHF. The CDR3 DNA sequence: TGTGCCAGCGGAAAGGAGGGCCAGGGGACAGGTTCACCCCTCCACTTT.

This clone has just a few counts. The rearrangement uses TRBV28 and TRBJ1-2, with unresolved D. The CDR3 covers 15 residues. V gave up 6 bases and J gave up 4 bases, with 18 bases separating them. The germline gives CDR1 MDHEN, CDR2 SYDVKM. DNA for the CDR3: TGTGCCAGCAGGGTGGAGGGCAGCCTTTCCTATGGCTACACCTTC. Translated: CASRVEGSLSYGYTF.

This sequence joins TRBV20-1 and TRBJ2-3; D is unclear. Trimming took 0 bases from V and 8 from J, leaving 6 bases between them. Germline V CDR1 and CDR2: DFQATT, SNEGSKA (reference sequence). The CDR3 covers 11 residues. The CDR3: CSAREMATQYF. CDR3 nucleotides: TGCAGTGCTAGAGAGATGGCTACGCAGTATTTT.

The CDR3 nucleotides read TGCGCCAGCAGCCCGAATCGGGGCGGGGGCCAAGAGACCCAGTACTTC. Translated: CASSPNRGGGQETQYF. V is TRBV5-1 and J is TRBJ2-5, with 7 bases matching TRBD2. V was clipped by 4 bases and J by 1 base; unmatched bases: 10. CDR1 and CDR2 from the germline V gene are SGHRS and YFSETQ. The CDR3 totals 16 residues. Combining the CDR3 with reference TRBV5-1 and TRBJ2-5 gives the whole variable domain KAGVTQTPRYLIKTRGQQVTLSCSPISGHRSVSWYQQTPGQGLQFLFEYFSETQRNKGNFPGRFSGRQFSNSRSEMNVSTLELGDSALYLCASSPNRGGGQETQYFGPGTRLLVL.

This chain connects TRBV10-2 to TRBJ2-7; D unresolved. Germline V gene data show CDR1 as WSHSY and CDR2 as SAAADI. Trimming cost V 0 bases and J 0 bases, with 12 bases left between them. There are 16 residues in the CDR3. In nucleotides, the CDR3 is TGCGCCAGCAGTGAGTCTTTGGGCAGGTACTCCTACGAGCAGTACTTC. Amino acid sequence: CASSESLGRYSYEQYF.

The chain uses TRBV6-1 and TRBJ1-3; TRBD1 might be the D (6 bases). V lost 2 bases and J lost 3, with 14 bases in between. CDR1 and CDR2 (germline): MNHNS, SASEGT. CDR3 length: 16 amino acids. The CDR3 sequence is CASSESGRGIGNTIYF. The CDR3 nucleotides are TGTGCCAGCAGTGAATCCGGCAGGGGTATTGGAAACACCATATATTTT.

The gene calls are TRBV5-6 and TRBJ1-2; a weak D match, TRBD1 (5 bases). Per the germline V gene, CDR1 is SGHDT and CDR2 is YYEEEE. The length of the CDR3 is 16 residues. V lost 1 base to trimming and J lost 2 bases, with 15 bases between them. Here the CDR3 DNA reads TGTGCCAGCAGCTTGCTTTCAGGGAGGTCAAACTATGGCTACACCTTC. Amino acid sequence: CASSLLSGRSNYGYTF.

V usage is TRBV5-1 and J usage is TRBJ2-7, with D unresolved. Germline V lookup: CDR1 SGHRS, CDR2 YFSETQ. This CDR3 region has 13 residues. With 1 base removed from V and 1 base from J, the gap between germline ends came to 6 bases. CDR3 loop: CASSLWSSYEQYF. CDR3 DNA: TGCGCCAGCAGCTTGTGGAGTTCCTACGAGCAGTACTTC.